Listed below are T cell receptor beta chains from one sample, sequenced in a study of blood T cell repertoires in COVID-19. Clones were sequenced by immunoSEQ multiplex PCR, and TCRdb holds only the in-frame ones, with some missing. The sample gives approximately 200,000 clones, approximately 86% of which show up once; roughly 4% is in the top ten. Sequenced material: PBMCs or T cells enriched from blood (not recorded which). All receptors derive from a woman aged 25-40 years who had been exposed to COVID-19. Both conserved end residues are part of each CDR3. Fields, in order: J gene, D gene, V gene, clone size, CDR3 protein, CDR3 DNA. D genes are given only for firm matches. Only part of the rows carry a size: once, few, many, or a class if the clone is expanded.

>TRBJ1-2|-|TRBV5-1|-
CASSSLTQGSGGYTF
TGCGCCAGCAGCTCGCTCACCCAGGGGTCGGGTGGCTACACCTTC
>TRBJ1-2|-|TRBV28|-
CASSLGGGIPYGYTF
TGTGCCAGCAGTTTAGGGGGGGGAATACCATATGGCTACACCTTC
>TRBJ2-7|TRBD2|TRBV5-1|once
CASSLGSGGNSYEQYF
TGCGCCAGCAGCTTGGGTAGCGGGGGGAACTCCTACGAGCAGTACTTC
>TRBJ2-6|-|TRBV7-6|-
CASSPFDSSGANVLTF
TGTGCCAGCAGCCCCTTTGACAGCTCTGGGGCCAACGTCCTGACTTTC
>TRBJ2-5|-|TRBV29-1|-
CSVASGILQETQYF
TGCAGCGTTGCCTCAGGGATTCTCCAAGAGACCCAGTACTTC
>TRBJ1-2|-|TRBV3-1/TRBV3-2|-
CASSQGALRYGYTF
TGTGCCAGCAGCCAAGGAGCTTTGCGCTATGGCTACACCTTC
>TRBJ2-1|-|TRBV10-3|-
CAISDLQGSGEQFF
TGTGCCATCAGTGACTTGCAGGGTTCCGGTGAGCAGTTCTTC
>TRBJ2-1|TRBD2|TRBV3-1/TRBV3-2|few
CASSQVGGSTNNEQFF
TGTGCCAGCAGCCAAGTGGGGGGGTCTACGAACAATGAGCAGTTCTTC
>TRBJ1-6|-|TRBV2|-
CASNIGGWAPLHF
TGTGCCAGCAACATCGGGGGTTGGGCACCCCTCCACTTT
>TRBJ2-2|-|TRBV5-6|-
CASSWRRDFKITGELFF
TGTGCCAGCAGCTGGAGGAGGGACTTCAAGATTACCGGGGAGCTGTTTTTT
>TRBJ1-5|-|TRBV6-2/TRBV6-3|-
CASSYSTGVRPQHF
TGTGCCAGCAGTTACTCGACGGGGGTGAGGCCCCAGCATTTT
>TRBJ1-2|-|TRBV2|-
CASIMGGGGYGYTF
TGTGCCAGCATCATGGGGGGGGGAGGCTATGGCTACACCTTC
>TRBJ2-7|TRBD1|TRBV19|-
CASSKTTGKSSYEQYF
TGTGCCAGTAGTAAAACGACAGGGAAGAGCTCCTACGAGCAGTACTTC
>TRBJ2-1|-|TRBV7-3|-
CASSPESYNEQFF
TGTGCCAGCAGCCCAGAATCCTACAATGAGCAGTTCTTC
>TRBJ1-6|-|TRBV5-1|-
CASSPGTNNSPLHF
TGCGCCAGCAGCCCCGGGACAAATAATTCACCCCTCCACTTT
>TRBJ2-7|-|TRBV19|-
CASSIGDISYEQYF
TGTGCCAGTAGTATAGGAGACATCTCCTACGAGCAGTACTTC
>TRBJ2-1|TRBD2|TRBV19|-
CASSIDSGGAEEQFF
TGTGCCAGTAGTATAGATAGCGGGGGGGCAGAAGAGCAGTTCTTC
>TRBJ1-5|-|TRBV2|few
CASSADGGNQPQHF
TGTGCCAGCAGCGCCGACGGAGGGAATCAGCCCCAGCATTTT
>TRBJ2-2|-|TRBV4-2|once
CASSQPDTGELFF
TGTGCCAGCAGCCAACCTGACACCGGGGAGCTGTTTTTT
>TRBJ1-5|-|TRBV27|-
CASSRGQNSNQPQHF
TGTGCCAGCAGCCGTGGCCAGAATAGCAATCAGCCCCAGCATTTT
>TRBJ1-2|TRBD1|TRBV3-1/TRBV3-2|-
CASSQADRVYGYTF
TGTGCCAGCAGCCAAGCGGACAGGGTCTATGGCTACACCTTC
>TRBJ1-2|TRBD1|TRBV5-1|-
CASSLVQGVHGYTF
TGCGCCAGCAGCTTGGTACAGGGGGTTCATGGCTACACCTTC
>TRBJ1-1|-|TRBV24-1|-
CATSDGNRKEAFF
TGTGCCACCAGTGATGGGAACAGGAAAGAAGCTTTCTTT
>TRBJ1-5|-|TRBV28|-
CASMTGVQPQHF
TGTGCCAGCATGACCGGGGTTCAGCCCCAGCATTTT
>TRBJ2-6|TRBD2|TRBV4-1|-
CASSNWGGSGANVLTF
TGCGCCAGCAGCAACTGGGGGGGCTCTGGGGCCAACGTCCTGACTTTC